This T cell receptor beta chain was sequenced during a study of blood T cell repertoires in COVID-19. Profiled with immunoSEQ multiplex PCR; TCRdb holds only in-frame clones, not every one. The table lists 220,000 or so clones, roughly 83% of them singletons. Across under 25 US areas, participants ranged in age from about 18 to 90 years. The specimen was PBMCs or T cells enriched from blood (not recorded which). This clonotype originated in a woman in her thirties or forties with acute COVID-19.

CDR3 sequence: CAWSTLDRRSYTF. The CDR3 DNA reads TGTGCCTGGAGTACCCTAGACAGGCGGAGCTACACCTTC. The rearrangement uses TRBV30 and TRBJ1-2; D may be TRBD1 (6 bases). From germline, CDR1 is GTSNPN and CDR2 SVGIG (reference sequence). The CDR3 extends over 13 amino acids. V lost 2 bases and J 9 bases, leaving 16 bases between the germline ends.